This T cell receptor beta chain came from a study of brain T cells in children with intractable seizures. Measured with immunoSEQ multiplex PCR; TCRdb has only the in-frame clones, and not every one. This sample carries hundreds of thousands of clones, 85% to 95% of them seen once, and the ten largest clones take 5.5% to 6%. As for time point: blood from clinic visit 5 months post-surgery; TSC patient then seizure free. The sequenced cases were selected for having the highest brain T cell transcript signatures. Patients received at least one anti-epileptic drug before surgery. Study-wide findings and caveats: Pre-surgery blood may have been undersampled, hiding some clones. HCMV serostatus was not known, and viral specificity came from CDR3 similarity only.

This clone appeared a few times. What it binds is unknown. Per the germline V gene, CDR1 is SGHNT and CDR2 is YYREEE (reference sequence). V lost 3 bases to trimming and J lost 2 bases, with 11 bases between them. The CDR3 is made up of 15 amino acids. This TCR came from a boy under three years old with tuberous sclerosis and intractable seizures. Specimen: peripheral blood, collected 5 to 6 months after surgery. The chain uses TRBV5-4 and TRBJ2-2, with D unclear. CDR3 amino acids: CASSSMRHNTGELFF. CDR3 coding DNA: TGTGCCAGCAGCTCCATGCGACACAACACCGGGGAGCTGTTTTTT.